This T cell receptor (beta chain) was obtained from a study of blood T cell repertoires in COVID-19. Study as a whole: The samples span acute and convalescent COVID-19 from the United States, Italy and Spain. T cells, B-cell-depleted T cells, or PBMCs provided the cDNA or gDNA that served as material.

This CDR3 is built from 13 residues. Germline-derived CDR1 and CDR2 are SNHLY and FYNNEI. V was clipped by 6 bases and J by 8 bases; unmatched bases: 8. Per the original methods: From reference gene primer amplification, estimates of nucleated cell counts were derived. Data came from immunoSEQ multiplex PCR; TCRdb stores just in-frame clones and leaves some out. V and J calls and clone size come straight from that table; D and trimming were deduced from the DNA. The sample records about 140,000 clones, about nine tenths being singletons. Sequencing was carried out using peripheral blood. The chain has TRBV2 and TRBJ1-1; 8 bases line up with TRBD1. This clonotype originated in a woman aged 80 or over with acute or convalescent COVID-19. CDR3 sequence: CASRQDRAAEAFF. The CDR3 DNA is TGTGCCAGCAGGCAGGACAGGGCCGCCGAAGCTTTCTTT.